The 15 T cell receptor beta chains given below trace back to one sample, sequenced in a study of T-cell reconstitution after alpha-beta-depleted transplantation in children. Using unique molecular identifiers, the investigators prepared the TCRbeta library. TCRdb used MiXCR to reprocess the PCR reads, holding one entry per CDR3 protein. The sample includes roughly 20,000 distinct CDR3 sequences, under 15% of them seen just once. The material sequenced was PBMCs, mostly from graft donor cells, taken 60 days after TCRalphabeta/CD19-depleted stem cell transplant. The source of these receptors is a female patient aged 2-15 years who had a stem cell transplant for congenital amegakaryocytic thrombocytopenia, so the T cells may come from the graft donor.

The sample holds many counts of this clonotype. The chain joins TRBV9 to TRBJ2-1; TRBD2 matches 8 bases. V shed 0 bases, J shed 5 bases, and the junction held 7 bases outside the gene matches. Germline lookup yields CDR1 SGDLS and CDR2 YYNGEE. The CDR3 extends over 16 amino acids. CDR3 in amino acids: CASSVEGREEDNEQFF. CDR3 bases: TGTGCCAGCAGCGTAGAGGGGCGGGAGGAGGACAATGAGCAGTTCTTC.

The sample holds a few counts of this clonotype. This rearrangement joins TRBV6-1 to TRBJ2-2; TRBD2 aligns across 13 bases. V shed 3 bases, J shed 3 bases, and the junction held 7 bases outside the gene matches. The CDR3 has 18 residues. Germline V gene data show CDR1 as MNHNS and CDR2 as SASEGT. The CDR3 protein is CASSDRTSGRGYTGELFF. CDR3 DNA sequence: TGTGCCAGCAGTGATAGGACTAGCGGGAGAGGGTACACCGGGGAGCTGTTTTTT.

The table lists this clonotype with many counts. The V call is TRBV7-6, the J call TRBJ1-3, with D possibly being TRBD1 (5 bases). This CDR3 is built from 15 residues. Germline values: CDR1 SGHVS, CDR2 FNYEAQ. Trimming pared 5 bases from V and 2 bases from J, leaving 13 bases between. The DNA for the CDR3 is TGTGCCAGCAGCCGCCAAGCAGGGCCTGGAAACACCATATATTTT. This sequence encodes CASSRQAGPGNTIYF.

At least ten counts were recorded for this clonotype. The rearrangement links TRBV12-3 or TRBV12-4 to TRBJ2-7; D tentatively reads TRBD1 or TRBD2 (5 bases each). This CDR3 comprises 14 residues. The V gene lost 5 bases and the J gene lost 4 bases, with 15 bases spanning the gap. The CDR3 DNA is TGTGCCAGCAGTCCCGCCCCCGGGGCTTACGAGCAGTACTTC. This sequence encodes CASSPAPGAYEQYF.

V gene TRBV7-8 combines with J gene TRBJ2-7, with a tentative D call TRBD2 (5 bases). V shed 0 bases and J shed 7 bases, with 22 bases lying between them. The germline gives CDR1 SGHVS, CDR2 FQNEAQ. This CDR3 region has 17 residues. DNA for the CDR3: TGTGCCAGCAGCTTAGCGCTCGGACTTGAGGTACTTGGGGAGCAGTACTTC. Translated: CASSLALGLEVLGEQYF.

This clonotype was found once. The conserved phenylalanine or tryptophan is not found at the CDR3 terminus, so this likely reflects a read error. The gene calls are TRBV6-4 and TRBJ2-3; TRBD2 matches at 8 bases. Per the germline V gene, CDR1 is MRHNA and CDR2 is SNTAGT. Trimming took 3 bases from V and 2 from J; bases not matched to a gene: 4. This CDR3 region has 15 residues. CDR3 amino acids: CASSERAGATDTQYL. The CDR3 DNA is TGTGCCAGCAGTGAAAGAGCGGGAGCCACAGATACGCAGTATTTA.

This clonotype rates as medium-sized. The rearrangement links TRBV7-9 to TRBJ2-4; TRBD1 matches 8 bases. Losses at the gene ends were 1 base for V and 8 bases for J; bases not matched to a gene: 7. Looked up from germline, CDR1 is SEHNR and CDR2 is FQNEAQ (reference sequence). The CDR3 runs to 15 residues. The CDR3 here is CASSLVVTGVDIQYF. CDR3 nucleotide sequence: TGTGCCAGCAGCTTAGTAGTGACAGGGGTCGACATTCAGTACTTC. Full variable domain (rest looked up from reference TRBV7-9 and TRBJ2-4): DTGVSQNPRHKITKRGQNVTFRCDPISEHNRLYWYRQTLGQGPEFLTYFQNEAQLEKSRLLSDRFSAERPKGSFSTLEIQRTEQGDSAMYLCASSLVVTGVDIQYFGAGTRLSVL.

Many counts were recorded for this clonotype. The DNA of the CDR3 is TGCAGCGTTGGGACAGGGGGCTACAATGAGCAGTTCTTC. Protein product: CSVGTGGYNEQFF. The V call is TRBV29-1, the J call TRBJ2-1; 10 bases match TRBD1. Germline values: CDR1 SQVTM, CDR2 ANQGSEA. The CDR3 covers 13 residues. The junction had 0 bases not matched to a gene; V was cut back by 4 bases and J by 3 bases.

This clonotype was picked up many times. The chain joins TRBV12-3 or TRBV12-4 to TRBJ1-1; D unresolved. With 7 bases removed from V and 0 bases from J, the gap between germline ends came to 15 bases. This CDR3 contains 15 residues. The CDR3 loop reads CASTWTVVMNTEAFF. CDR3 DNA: TGTGCCAGCACCTGGACGGTAGTTATGAACACTGAAGCTTTCTTT.

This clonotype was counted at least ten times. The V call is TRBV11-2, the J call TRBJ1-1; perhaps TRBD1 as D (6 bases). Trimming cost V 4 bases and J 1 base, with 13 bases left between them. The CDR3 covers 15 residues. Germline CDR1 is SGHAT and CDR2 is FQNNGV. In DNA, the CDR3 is TGTGCCAGCAGCTCCGTCGGCAGGGGGAACACTGAAGCTTTCTTT. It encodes CASSSVGRGNTEAFF.

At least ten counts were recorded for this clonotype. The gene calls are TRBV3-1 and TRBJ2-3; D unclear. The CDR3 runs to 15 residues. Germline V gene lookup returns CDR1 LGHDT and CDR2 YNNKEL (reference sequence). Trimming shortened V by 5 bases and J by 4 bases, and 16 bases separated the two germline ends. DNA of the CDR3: TGTGCCAGCAGCTTCAACGTCGGTTTTGCAGATACGCAGTATTTT. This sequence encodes CASSFNVGFADTQYF.

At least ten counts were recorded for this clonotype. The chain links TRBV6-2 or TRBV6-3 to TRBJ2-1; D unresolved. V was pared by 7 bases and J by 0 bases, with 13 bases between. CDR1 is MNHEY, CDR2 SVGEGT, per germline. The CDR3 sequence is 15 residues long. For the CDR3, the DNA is TGTGCCAGCATAGGGTACATCAGCTCCTACAATGAGCAGTTCTTC. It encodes CASIGYISSYNEQFF.

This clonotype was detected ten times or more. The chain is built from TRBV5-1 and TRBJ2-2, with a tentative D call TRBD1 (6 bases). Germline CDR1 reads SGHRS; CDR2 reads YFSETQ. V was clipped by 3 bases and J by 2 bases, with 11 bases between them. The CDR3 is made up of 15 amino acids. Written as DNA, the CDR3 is TGCGCCAGCAGCTGGGGGCGGGCAAACACCGGGGAGCTGTTTTTT. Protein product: CASSWGRANTGELFF.

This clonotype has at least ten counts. The CDR3 spells CASSRKGVIYEQYF. CDR3 DNA sequence: TGTGCCAGCAGCCGTAAGGGGGTTATCTACGAGCAGTACTTC. The V and J genes are TRBV3-1 and TRBJ2-7; D possibly corresponds to TRBD1 (6 bases). Germline assignment: CDR1 LGHDT and CDR2 YNNKEL (reference sequence). The V end was cut by 4 bases, the J end by 3 bases, with 13 bases between. There are 14 residues in the CDR3.

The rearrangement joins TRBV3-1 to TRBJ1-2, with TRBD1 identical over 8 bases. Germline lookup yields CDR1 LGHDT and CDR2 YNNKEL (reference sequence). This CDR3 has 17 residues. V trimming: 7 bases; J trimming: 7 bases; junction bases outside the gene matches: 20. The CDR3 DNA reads TGTGCCAGCACCCAGCTTGGTCTCGCCCTTGGGACAGGTGGCTACACCTTC. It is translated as CASTQLGLALGTGGYTF. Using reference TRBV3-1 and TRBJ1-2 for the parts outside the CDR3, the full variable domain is DTAVSQTPKYLVTQMGNDKSIKCEQNLGHDTMYWYKQDSKKFLKIMFSYNNKELIINETVPNRFSPKSPDKAHLNLHINSLELGDSAVYFCASTQLGLALGTGGYTFGSGTRLTVV.